What follows are 6 T cell receptor beta chains derived from one specimen sequenced in a study of blood T cell repertoires in COVID-19. Clones were read by immunoSEQ multiplex PCR, and TCRdb kept only the in-frame ones, dropping some. The sample holds roughly 180,000 clones, over 70% seen once. What was sequenced was peripheral blood. The receptors were sampled from a woman in her forties with COVID-19, enrolled during active disease.

J is TRBJ1-6 and V is TRBV3-1 (or the pseudogene TRBV3-2), with D possibly being TRBD1 (5 bases). This CDR3 comprises 16 residues. Germline values: CDR1 LGHDT, CDR2 YNNKEL (reference sequence). The V and J ends lost 3 bases and 2 bases respectively, with 11 bases between them. The CDR3 sequence: CASSQHRGTYNSPLHF. The CDR3 DNA reads as TGTGCCAGCAGCCAGCACCGGGGGACCTATAATTCACCCCTCCACTTT.

J is TRBJ1-1 and V is TRBV6-5; 8 bases are a match to TRBD1. The CDR3 is 11 residues long. With V trimmed by 8 bases and J by 9 bases, 5 bases remained unmatched. CDR1 MNHEY and CDR2 SVGAGI come from the germline V gene. The CDR3 DNA reads as TGTGCCAGCCGACGACAGGGGAAAGCTTTCTTT. Amino acid sequence: CASRRQGKAFF.

A single count supports this clone. The chain is built from TRBV2 and TRBJ2-7, with D possibly TRBD2 on 6 matching bases. Deletions cut 5 bases from V and 4 bases from J, with 15 bases between. Germline CDR1 is SNHLY and CDR2 is FYNNEI. The CDR3 has 14 amino acids. This chain's CDR3 is CASSFREIPYEQYF. Here the CDR3 DNA reads TGTGCCAGCAGTTTCCGGGAGATCCCGTACGAGCAGTACTTC.

This clone came up a few times. V gene TRBV19 combines with J gene TRBJ2-3; 12 nucleotides match TRBD2. Germline V gene data show CDR1 as LNHDA and CDR2 as SQIVND (reference sequence). Unmatched junction bases numbered 13, after V lost 7 bases and J lost 5 bases. CDR3 size: 17 residues. CDR3 bases: TGTGCCAGTACCGCGACTAGCGGGAGAGGAGCGGGAGATACGCAGTATTTT. This gives the protein CASTATSGRGAGDTQYF.

This chain connects TRBV28 to TRBJ1-2; 7 bases map to TRBD1. From germline, CDR1 is MDHEN and CDR2 SYDVKM. There are 15 residues in the CDR3. J lost 0 bases, V lost 6 bases, and 7 bases had no gene match. CDR3 sequence: CASSSTGATNYGYTF. Here the CDR3 DNA reads TGTGCCAGCAGCTCCACAGGGGCCACTAACTATGGCTACACCTTC.

The chain has TRBV19 and TRBJ1-5, with 8 positions matching TRBD1. The CDR3 is 14 residues long. Germline V gives CDR1 LNHDA, CDR2 SQIVND (reference sequence). The trim removed 5 bases at V and 5 bases at J, leaving 5 bases unmatched. The CDR3 region has the DNA TGTGCCAGTAGTTCGCAGGGGGCGGATCAGCCCCAGCATTTT. As protein: CASSSQGADQPQHF.